This T cell receptor beta chain was retrieved from a study of T cells in localized non-small cell lung cancer. The germline CDR1 and CDR2 sequences are MNHNS and SASEGT. The CDR3 spans 13 residues. V lost 8 bases to trimming and J lost 1 base, with 11 bases between them. Profiling relied on immunoSEQ multiplex PCR, and the TCRdb table lists in-frame clones only, not all of them. In the table there are tens of thousands of clones, approximately 85% of which are singletons. The TCR originated in a female donor older than 55 with stage I lung adenocarcinoma. The V call is TRBV6-1, the J call TRBJ1-1; no firm D call. Sequences were derived from peripheral blood, sampled before any cancer treatment. CDR3 sequence: CASGTGRNTEAFF. The CDR3 nucleotides read TGTGCCAGCGGAACGGGGAGGAACACTGAAGCTTTCTTT.